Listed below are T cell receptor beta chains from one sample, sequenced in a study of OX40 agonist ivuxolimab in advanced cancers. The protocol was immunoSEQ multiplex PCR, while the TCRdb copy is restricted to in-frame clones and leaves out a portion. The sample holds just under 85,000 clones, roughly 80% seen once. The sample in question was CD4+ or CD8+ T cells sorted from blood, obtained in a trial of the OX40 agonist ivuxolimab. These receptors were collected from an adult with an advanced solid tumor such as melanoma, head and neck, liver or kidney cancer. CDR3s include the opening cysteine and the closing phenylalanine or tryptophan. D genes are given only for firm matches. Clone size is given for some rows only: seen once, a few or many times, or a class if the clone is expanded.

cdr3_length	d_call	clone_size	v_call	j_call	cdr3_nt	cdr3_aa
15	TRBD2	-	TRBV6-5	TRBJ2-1	TGTGCCAGCAGACGCCGACTAGCGGGGGACAATGAGCAGTTCTTC	CASRRRLAGDNEQFF
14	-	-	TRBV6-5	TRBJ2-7	TGTGCCAGCTTTAACGGGCAGGGCTCCTACGAGCAGTACTTC	CASFNGQGSYEQYF
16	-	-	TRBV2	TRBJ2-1	TGTGCCAGCAGTGGGTCTGGCAGGGGATCCTACAATGAGCAGTTCTTC	CASSGSGRGSYNEQFF
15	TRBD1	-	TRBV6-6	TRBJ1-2	TGTGCCAGCAGGGTTTCTGGACAGGGGAACTATGGCTACACCTTC	CASRVSGQGNYGYTF
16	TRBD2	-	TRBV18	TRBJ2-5	TGTGCCAGCTCACCAAGGGCTAGCGGGGGAGAAGAGACCCAGTACTTC	CASSPRASGGEETQYF
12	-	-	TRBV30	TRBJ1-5	TGTGCCTGGAGCGACGTGGGTCAGCCCCAGCATTTT	CAWSDVGQPQHF
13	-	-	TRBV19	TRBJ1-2	TGTGCCAGTAGTATGCAGGGCCTGTATGGCTACACCTTC	CASSMQGLYGYTF
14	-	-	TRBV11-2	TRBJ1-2	TGTGCCAGCAGCTTAGATCGGACACACTATGGCTACACCTTC	CASSLDRTHYGYTF
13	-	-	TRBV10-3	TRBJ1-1	TGTGCCCTCCAGCGGGTTTTGGGCACTGAAGCTTTCTTT	CALQRVLGTEAFF
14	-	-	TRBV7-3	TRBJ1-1	TGTGCCAGCAGCTTATCAGGGCTCGACACTGAAGCTTTCTTT	CASSLSGLDTEAFF
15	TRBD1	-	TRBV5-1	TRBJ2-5	TGCGCCAGCAGCTGGGGGGACAGGGACCCGGAGACCCAGTACTTC	CASSWGDRDPETQYF
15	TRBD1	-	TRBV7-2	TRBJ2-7	TGTGCCAGCAGCCCCGGACAGGAGAAGTTCCACGAGCAGTACTTC	CASSPGQEKFHEQYF
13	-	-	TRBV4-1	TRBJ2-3	TGCGCCAGCAGGTTCGAGGGAGCAGATACGCAGTATTTT	CASRFEGADTQYF
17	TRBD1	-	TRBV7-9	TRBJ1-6	TGTGCCAGCAGCGGGACAGGATTGGGCACCTATAATTCACCCCTCCACTTT	CASSGTGLGTYNSPLHF
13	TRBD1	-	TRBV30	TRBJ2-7	TGTGCCTGGAGTAGAGATACAGGGGCCGAGCAGTACTTC	CAWSRDTGAEQYF
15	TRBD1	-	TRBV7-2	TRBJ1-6	TGTGCCAGCAGCCTCGACAGGGTGGAAAATTCACCCCTCCACTTT	CASSLDRVENSPLHF
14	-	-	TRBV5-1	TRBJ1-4	TGCGCCAGCAGCCAGGGGACCCCCAATGAAAAACTGTTTTTT	CASSQGTPNEKLFF
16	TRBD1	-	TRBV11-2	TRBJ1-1	TGTGCCAGCAGCTTAGTTATGGGACAGGTGAACACTGAAGCTTTCTTT	CASSLVMGQVNTEAFF
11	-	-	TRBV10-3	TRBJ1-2	TGTGCCATCAGTGAGAACTATGGCTACACCTTC	CAISENYGYTF
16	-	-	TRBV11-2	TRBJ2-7	TGTGCCAGCAGCGCGTCCCGGGACTTTAGCTCCTACGAGCAGTACTTC	CASSASRDFSSYEQYF
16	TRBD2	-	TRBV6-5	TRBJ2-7	TGTGCCAGCAGTTACTCGGGCCGGGGGGGGCCCTACGAGCAGTACTTC	CASSYSGRGGPYEQYF
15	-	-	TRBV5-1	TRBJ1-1	TGCGCCAGCAGCTCTCGAAACGGACAGAGCACTGAAGCTTTCTTT	CASSSRNGQSTEAFF
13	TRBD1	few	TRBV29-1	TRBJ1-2	TGCAGCGTTGGACAGGGGGAGAACTATGGCTACACCTTC	CSVGQGENYGYTF
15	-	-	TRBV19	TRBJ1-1	TGTGCCAGTAGTATTCAGGGGAGTATGGGCACTGAAGCTTTCTTT	CASSIQGSMGTEAFF
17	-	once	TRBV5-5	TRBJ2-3	TGTGCCAGCAGCTTGACCCCGACAGGCTCGAGCACAGATACGCAGTATTTT	CASSLTPTGSSTDTQYF